Detailed here is one TCR beta chain. The authors prepared the TCRbeta library with unique molecular identifiers. TCRdb passed the PCR reads through MiXCR, listing each CDR3 protein once. Seen here are about 58,000 distinct CDR3 sequences, 44% observed once, and the top ten hold less than 98%. The germline V gene encodes CDR1 KGHDR and CDR2 SFDVKD. This CDR3 contains 13 residues. V gave up 1 base and J gave up 0 bases, with 3 bases separating them. The data are from a study of T-cell reconstitution after alpha-beta-depleted transplantation in children. The V gene is TRBV24-1, the J gene TRBJ2-7; D ambiguous. The TCR comes from a male patient younger than 18 who had a stem cell transplant for acute lymphoblastic leukemia, so the T cells may come from the graft donor. Material: PBMCs, mostly from graft donor cells, obtained 360 days after TCRalphabeta/CD19-depleted stem cell transplant. The CDR3 coding sequence is TGTGCCACCAGTGATTTTTCCTCCTACGAGCAGTACTTC. It encodes CATSDFSSYEQYF.